The text below deals with one T cell receptor beta chain. Antigen unknown. The germline V gene encodes CDR1 WSHSY and CDR2 SAAADI. The V gene lost 0 bases and the J gene lost 0 bases, with 10 bases spanning the gap. CDR3 length: 16 amino acids. The data originate from a study of cytomegalovirus exposure and HLA in healthy donors. The PCR ran on 60 Vbeta and 13 Jbeta primers. Sequencing used immunoSEQ multiplex PCR; TCRdb keeps in-frame clones, though not all of them. There are some 150,000 clones in the sample; 65% to 90% occur only once, and 6.6% lies in the top ten. Study results and caveats: After further analysis at a later stage, roughly 15,000 TCR beta sequences were associated with HLA alleles at 0.05 false discovery rate. The authors reported that TCR beta sequences could predict HLA-A and HLA-B alleles. These predictions were accurate for most subjects in the first cohort.

The source of this sequence is a woman between 50 and 59 years old in good health and CMV-seropositive. This chain links TRBV10-2 with TRBJ2-3; tentatively, D is TRBD2 (5 bases). The material sequenced was PBMCs. The CDR3 loop is CASSESPAASTDTQYF. The CDR3 nucleotides are TGCGCCAGCAGTGAGTCTCCAGCGGCTAGCACAGATACGCAGTATTTT.